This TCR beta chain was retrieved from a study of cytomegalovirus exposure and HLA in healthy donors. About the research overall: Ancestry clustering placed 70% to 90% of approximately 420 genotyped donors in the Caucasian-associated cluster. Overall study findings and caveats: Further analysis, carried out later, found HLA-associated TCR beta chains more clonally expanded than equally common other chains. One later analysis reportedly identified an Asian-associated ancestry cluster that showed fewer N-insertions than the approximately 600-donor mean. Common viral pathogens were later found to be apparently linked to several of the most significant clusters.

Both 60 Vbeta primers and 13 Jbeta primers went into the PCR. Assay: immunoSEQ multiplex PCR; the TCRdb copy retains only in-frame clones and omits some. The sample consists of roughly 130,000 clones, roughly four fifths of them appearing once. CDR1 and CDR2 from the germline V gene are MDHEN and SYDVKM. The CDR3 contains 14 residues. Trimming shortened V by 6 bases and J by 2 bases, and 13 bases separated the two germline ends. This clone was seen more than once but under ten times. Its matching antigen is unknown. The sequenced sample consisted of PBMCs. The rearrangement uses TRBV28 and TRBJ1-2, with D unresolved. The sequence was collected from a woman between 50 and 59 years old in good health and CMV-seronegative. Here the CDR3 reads CASSPNRINYGYTF. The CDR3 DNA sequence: TGTGCCAGCAGCCCTAATCGTATCAACTATGGCTACACCTTC.